Each of the 11 T cell receptor beta chains below was sequenced from the same sample in a study of PD-L1 blockade in urothelial cancer. Regarding time point: pretreatment peripheral blood. TCRdb keeps only in-frame clones here, not all; method: immunoSEQ multiplex PCR. Of some 71,000 clones listed, around 85% are singletons. The sample here was PBMCs, taken around atezolizumab (anti-PD-L1) treatment. Every receptor here comes from a man aged 40-49 years with urothelial cancer.

The chain carries TRBV29-1 and TRBJ1-4, with 9 bases fitting TRBD1. CDR1 SQVTM and CDR2 ANQGSEA come from the germline V gene. V shed 4 bases, J shed 8 bases, and the junction held 5 bases outside the gene matches. There are 13 residues in the CDR3. The CDR3 DNA sequence: TGCAGCGTTGTGGACAGGGGCGGCGAAAAACTGTTTTTT. It codes for CSVVDRGGEKLFF. The full variable domain, in which reference TRBV29-1 and TRBJ1-4 provide the parts outside the CDR3, is SAVISQKPSRDICQRGTSLTIQCQVDSQVTMMFWYRQQPGQSLTLIATANQGSEATYESGFVIDKFPISRPNLTFSTLTVSNMSPEDSSIYLCSVVDRGGEKLFFGSGTQLSVL.

This rearrangement joins TRBV27 to TRBJ1-1; D unclear. Germline CDR1 MNHEY, CDR2 SMNVEV (reference sequence). CDR3 size: 18 residues. Trimming pared 2 bases from V and 0 bases from J, leaving 19 bases between. The CDR3 DNA reads TGTGCCAGCAGTTTAACTCCGAGGTGGCGAAGGATGAACACTGAAGCTTTCTTT. This sequence encodes CASSLTPRWRRMNTEAFF.

V gene TRBV5-1 combines with J gene TRBJ2-2; a possible D gene is TRBD2 (6 bases). The V end lost 5 bases, the J end lost 1 base, and 9 bases lay between the germline ends. This CDR3 is built from 14 residues. CDR1 is SGHRS, CDR2 YFSETQ, per germline. CDR3 sequence (DNA): TGCGCCAGCAGGAGTAGCGGGAACACCGGGGAGCTGTTTTTT. Residues: CASRSSGNTGELFF.

This clone was observed a few times. This chain uses TRBV28 with TRBJ1-5; the D gene is possibly TRBD1 (6 bases). In germline, CDR1 is MDHEN, CDR2 SYDVKM. Trimming pared 8 bases from V and 4 bases from J, leaving 9 bases between. CDR3 size: 12 residues. The CDR3 region has the DNA TGTGCCAGCCGGCAGGGGAATCAGCCCCAGCATTTT. Amino acids: CASRQGNQPQHF. The full variable domain, in which reference TRBV28 and TRBJ1-5 provide the parts outside the CDR3, is DVKVTQSSRYLVKRTGEKVFLECVQDMDHENMFWYRQDPGLGLRLIYFSYDVKMKEKGDIPEGYSVSREKKERFSLILESASTNQTSMYLCASRQGNQPQHFGDGTRLSIL.

This clone was found once. The genes are TRBV4-1 and TRBJ2-7; maybe TRBD1 (6 bases). Trimming took 1 base from V and 3 from J, leaving 22 bases between them. In germline, CDR1 is MGHRA, CDR2 YSYEKL. CDR3 length: 18 amino acids. The CDR3 nucleotides are TGCGCCAGCAGCCAAGTCCCAGGGGAGACCCATCCCCGCTACGAGCAGTACTTC. It is translated as CASSQVPGETHPRYEQYF.

V usage is TRBV6-5 and J usage is TRBJ2-1, with 8 nucleotides matching TRBD2. CDR1 MNHEY and CDR2 SVGAGI come from the germline V gene. V trimming: 10 bases; J trimming: 7 bases; junction bases outside the gene matches: 6. The CDR3 is made up of 12 amino acids. Here the CDR3 DNA reads TGTGCCACTGAAGCGGGAGTAAATGAGCAGTTCTTC. Its translation: CATEAGVNEQFF.

The chain employs TRBV5-1 and TRBJ2-5; 9 bases line up with TRBD1. V was clipped by 3 bases and J by 7 bases; unmatched bases: 10. This CDR3 has 15 residues. Germline values: CDR1 SGHRS, CDR2 YFSETQ. The CDR3 coding sequence is TGCGCCAGCAGCTCGACAGGGGGAGGTGTCGGGACCCAGTACTTC. This codes for CASSSTGGGVGTQYF.

The genes are TRBV19 and TRBJ1-5, with TRBD1 matching 9 bases. The germline gives CDR1 LNHDA, CDR2 SQIVND (reference sequence). The trim removed 3 bases at V and 8 bases at J, leaving 8 bases unmatched. The CDR3 totals 15 residues. CDR3 region: CASSMGQGGGEPQHF. The DNA for the CDR3 is TGTGCCAGTAGTATGGGACAGGGTGGGGGGGAGCCCCAGCATTTT.

This clone was found once. The V gene is TRBV7-9, the J gene TRBJ2-5, with TRBD2 matching 13 bases. Unmatched junction bases numbered 5, after V lost 8 bases and J lost 2 bases. This CDR3 has 15 amino acids. Germline V gene lookup returns CDR1 SEHNR and CDR2 FQNEAQ (reference sequence). CDR3 in DNA: TGTGCCAGCTTCGGGACTAGCGGGACGCAAGAGACCCAGTACTTC. Encoded protein: CASFGTSGTQETQYF.

The chain is built from TRBV5-5 and TRBJ1-2, with 10 bases that match TRBD1. Germline CDR1 and CDR2: SGHKS and YYEKEE (reference sequence). Losses at the gene ends were 1 base for V and 5 bases for J; bases not matched to a gene: 2. The length of the CDR3 is 14 residues. CDR3 bases: TGTGCCAGCAGCTTGTTGGGACAGGGGTATGGCTACACCTTC. As protein: CASSLLGQGYGYTF.

The genes are TRBV19 and TRBJ1-5; D is uncertain. The length of the CDR3 is 15 residues. V lost 3 bases, J lost 3 bases, and 12 bases lay in between. Germline lookup yields CDR1 LNHDA and CDR2 SQIVND (reference sequence). CDR3 nucleotide sequence: TGTGCCAGTAGTATGGAGGGCAGGAACAATCAGCCCCAGCATTTT. This encodes CASSMEGRNNQPQHF. Together with reference TRBV19 and TRBJ1-5, the CDR3 gives the full variable domain: DGGITQSPKYLFRKEGQNVTLSCEQNLNHDAMYWYRQDPGQGLRLIYYSQIVNDFQKGDIAEGYSVSREKKESFPLTVTSAQKNPTAFYLCASSMEGRNNQPQHFGDGTRLSIL.